A single sample gave rise to the 31 T cell receptor beta chains below, sequenced in a study of T cells in Graves' hyperthyroidism and ophthalmopathy. Amplified TCR beta CDR3 regions came from RNA transcripts. Using the HTBI primer set, a first-round RT-PCR was run on the TCR CDR3. One entry per CDR3 protein, called by TCRdb with MiXCR from the multiplex PCR reads. The profile shows about 640,000 distinct CDR3 sequences, roughly 14% of them singletons. The sequenced sample was blood. The receptors derive from a woman aged 50 to 65 with Graves' ophthalmopathy.

This clonotype was observed many times. This sequence joins TRBV9 and TRBJ1-3; D is uncertain. This CDR3 comprises 14 residues. V shed 2 bases and J shed 2 bases, with 8 bases lying between them. CDR1 and CDR2 from the germline V gene are SGDLS and YYNGEE. The CDR3 DNA sequence: TGTGCCAGCAGCGTCTCGGGTGCTGGAAACACCATATATTTT. Translated, it gives CASSVSGAGNTIYF. Full variable domain (missing parts from reference TRBV9 and TRBJ1-3): DSGVTQTPKHLITATGQRVTLRCSPRSGDLSVYWYQQSLDQGLQFLIQYYNGEERAKGNILERFSAQQFPDLHSELNLSSLELGDSALYFCASSVSGAGNTIYFGEGSWLTVV.

This clonotype was counted at least ten times. The rearrangement joins TRBV7-2 to TRBJ1-2; D not certain. The germline V gene has CDR1 SGHTA and CDR2 FQGNSA. The CDR3 consists of 14 residues. The ends were cut back, 3 bases at V and 1 base at J, with 9 bases in the middle. CDR3 sequence (DNA): TGTGCCAGCAGCTTGTCAGATTATAACTATGGCTACACCTTC. Protein sequence: CASSLSDYNYGYTF.

To note about this clonotype: Since a much larger clone is just one base distant, this may be a read error. The CDR3 region is CASSGSGSGYSEQFF. As DNA, the CDR3 is TGTGCCAGCAGTGGTAGCGGGAGTGGTTACAGTGAGCAGTTCTTC. J is TRBJ2-1 and V is TRBV6-1; 9 positions match TRBD2. Germline assignment: CDR1 MNHNS and CDR2 SASEGT. The length of the CDR3 is 15 residues.

This clonotype has a count of ten or more. The J gene is TRBJ2-1, the V gene TRBV7-3, with 7 bases fitting TRBD2. The J segment lost 2 bases and the V segment lost 4 bases, leaving 11 bases of the junction unmatched. CDR1 and CDR2 (germline): SGHTA, FQGTGA. The CDR3 totals 17 residues. The CDR3 DNA reads TGTGCCAGCAGCTCCAATAGCGGGTCAAACCCCTACAATGAGCAGTTCTTC. It codes for CASSSNSGSNPYNEQFF.

This clonotype was counted only a few times. The genes are TRBV19 and TRBJ2-5, with D maybe TRBD1 (5 bases). This CDR3 is built from 13 residues. Germline loops: CDR1 LNHDA, CDR2 SQIVND (reference sequence). V lost 0 bases to trimming and J lost 6 bases, with 8 bases between them. CDR3 sequence (DNA): TGTGCCAGTAGTATAGAAAGGGGAAAGACCCAGTACTTC. Amino acid sequence: CASSIERGKTQYF. Combining the CDR3 with reference TRBV19 and TRBJ2-5 gives the whole variable domain DGGITQSPKYLFRKEGQNVTLSCEQNLNHDAMYWYRQDPGQGLRLIYYSQIVNDFQKGDIAEGYSVSREKKESFPLTVTSAQKNPTAFYLCASSIERGKTQYFGPGTRLLVL.

This clonotype has ten or more counts. This chain joins TRBV12-3 or TRBV12-4 and TRBJ2-3; 11 nucleotides agree with TRBD2. The CDR3 totals 15 residues. The V segment lost 4 bases and the J segment 7 bases; nucleotides outside the gene matches: 7. This CDR3 reads CASSYFTSGSYTQYF. DNA of the CDR3: TGTGCCAGCAGTTATTTTACTAGCGGGAGTTATACGCAGTATTTT.

This clonotype has at least ten counts. This chain joins TRBV5-4 and TRBJ2-7; TRBD1 matches at 8 bases. With V trimmed by 3 bases and J by 4 bases, 12 bases remained unmatched. CDR3 size: 16 residues. CDR1 and CDR2 from the germline V gene are SGHNT and YYREEE (reference sequence). The CDR3 region has the DNA TGTGCCAGCAGCTCGGTGGCGGGCAGGGGGCTGTACGAGCAGTACTTC. Amino acids: CASSSVAGRGLYEQYF. The variable domain in full, with the rest retrieved from reference TRBV5-4 and TRBJ2-7, is ETGVTQSPTHLIKTRGQQVTLRCSSQSGHNTVSWYQQALGQGPQFIFQYYREEENGRGNFPPRFSGLQFPNYSSELNVNALELDDSALYLCASSSVAGRGLYEQYFGPGTRLTVT.

This clonotype was counted between two and nine times. The V call is TRBV6-2 or TRBV6-3, the J call TRBJ1-4; D gene ambiguous. This CDR3 is built from 11 residues. The germline V gene has CDR1 MNHEY and CDR2 SVGEGT. V lost 4 bases and J 6 bases, leaving 3 bases between the germline ends. The DNA for the CDR3 is TGTGCCAGCAGTTTGCATGAAAAACTGTTTTTT. It encodes CASSLHEKLFF.

This rearrangement joins TRBV9 to TRBJ2-1, with TRBD2 matching 7 bases. The CDR3 runs to 16 residues. CDR1 SGDLS and CDR2 YYNGEE come from the germline V gene. The J segment lost 9 bases and the V segment lost 0 bases, leaving 12 bases of the junction unmatched. The DNA of the CDR3 is TGTGCCAGCAGCGTAGATGGGGGGACTAAAACTATTGAGCAGTTCTTC. This gives the protein CASSVDGGTKTIEQFF.

This clonotype has a count of ten or more. The rearrangement joins TRBV7-8 to TRBJ1-1; perhaps TRBD1 as D (5 bases). The CDR3 runs 15 residues. The V end was cut by 5 bases, the J end by 1 base, with 14 bases between. Per the germline V gene, CDR1 is SGHVS and CDR2 is FQNEAQ. CDR3 nucleotide sequence: TGTGCCAGCAGCCCACTAAGAGGGGCGAACACTGAAGCTTTCTTT. It encodes CASSPLRGANTEAFF.

The J gene is TRBJ1-2, the V gene TRBV9; D not resolved. V lost 5 bases, J lost 0 bases, and 14 bases lay in between. Looked up from germline, CDR1 is SGDLS and CDR2 is YYNGEE. The CDR3 covers 15 residues. The CDR3 here is CASSSLPAPNYGYTF. In nucleotides, the CDR3 is TGTGCCAGCAGTTCCCTACCAGCGCCTAACTATGGCTACACCTTC.

This clonotype showed up just a few times. The rearrangement uses TRBV27 and TRBJ2-5, with 7 bases lining up with TRBD2. CDR1 is MNHEY and CDR2 is SMNVEV in the germline V gene (reference sequence). V dropped 7 bases and J dropped 1; count of bases not matched to a gene: 15. The CDR3 extends over 17 amino acids. The CDR3, as DNA: TGTGCCAGCACCCCTACGCCGGCAGCGGGACCCCAAGAGACCCAGTACTTC. Protein sequence: CASTPTPAAGPQETQYF.

This clonotype was counted a few times. CDR3 coding DNA: TGTGCCAGCTGGCTAGCGGTTGGAGAGACCCAGTACTTC. Amino acid sequence: CASWLAVGETQYF. V is TRBV6-1 and J is TRBJ2-5, with 7 bases identical to TRBD2. Losses at the gene ends were 8 bases for V and 4 bases for J; bases not matched to a gene: 7. CDR3 length equals 13 residues. Germline V gives CDR1 MNHNS, CDR2 SASEGT.

This clonotype has a count of ten or more. This rearrangement joins TRBV7-9 to TRBJ2-6; the match to TRBD1 covers 7 bases. V lost 7 bases, J lost 4 bases, and 7 bases stayed unmatched. The CDR3 totals 15 residues. Germline V gives CDR1 SEHNR, CDR2 FQNEAQ (reference sequence). The CDR3 nucleotides read TGTGCCAGCACACTACAGGGGTCCGGGGCCAACGTCCTGACTTTC. Residues: CASTLQGSGANVLTF.

In this sample, this clonotype turned up a few times. The J gene is TRBJ2-4, the V gene TRBV5-1; D ambiguous. This CDR3 spans 14 amino acids. The V end was cut by 2 bases, the J end by 1 base, with 7 bases between. CDR1 is SGHRS, CDR2 YFSETQ, per germline. CDR3 amino acids: CASSFTQAKNIQYF. CDR3 nucleotides: TGCGCCAGCAGCTTTACTCAGGCCAAAAACATTCAGTACTTC.

This clonotype was picked up many times. The junction and the germline gene differ at one end; a read error may be behind it. The chain joins TRBV20-1 to TRBJ2-1; 7 bases align to TRBD2. Germline V lookup: CDR1 DFQATT, CDR2 SNEGSKA (reference sequence). CDR3 size: 14 residues. The CDR3 sequence is CPIACGRPYNEQFF. Here the CDR3 DNA reads TGTCCTATAGCTTGCGGGAGACCTTACAATGAGCAGTTCTTC.

The chain has TRBV28 and TRBJ2-7, with 8 positions matching TRBD1. The CDR3 is 17 amino acids. Germline loops: CDR1 MDHEN, CDR2 SYDVKM. The ends lost 0 bases at V and 1 base at J; junction bases unmatched: 8. The chain's CDR3 is CASSLWGRDRSSYEQYF. CDR3 coding DNA: TGTGCCAGCAGTTTATGGGGCCGGGACAGGAGTTCCTACGAGCAGTACTTC.

This clonotype was seen a few times. V and J are TRBV11-2 and TRBJ2-1; 14 bases are a match to TRBD2. The ends lost 5 bases at V and 9 bases at J; junction bases unmatched: 18. Germline CDR1 reads SGHAT; CDR2 reads FQNNGV. The CDR3 has 19 residues. The CDR3 loop is CASSQGLAGARGPVGEQFF. For the CDR3, the DNA is TGTGCCAGCAGCCAGGGACTAGCGGGAGCGAGGGGTCCGGTAGGTGAGCAGTTCTTC.

This clonotype appeared many times. This chain joins TRBV10-3 and TRBJ1-6; D is undetermined. The V end was cut by 6 bases, the J end by 11 bases, with 20 bases between. Germline assignment: CDR1 ENHRY and CDR2 SYGVKD. CDR3 size: 15 residues. CDR3 DNA: TGTGCCATCAGCCAGACCGCGGCGGGAAATCCACCCCTCCACTTT. Translating gives CAISQTAAGNPPLHF.

The chain has TRBV9 and TRBJ2-2; 9 bases map to TRBD2. J was trimmed by 4 bases and V by 5 bases; bases with no gene match: 9. Germline V CDR1 and CDR2: SGDLS, YYNGEE. The CDR3 sequence is 16 residues long. Here the CDR3 reads CASSWAGGPSTGELFF. DNA for the CDR3: TGTGCCAGCAGTTGGGCGGGAGGGCCGAGCACCGGGGAGCTGTTTTTT.

V is TRBV6-5 and J is TRBJ2-7; TRBD2 matches 11 bases. V lost 2 bases and J lost 4; bases outside the gene matches: 4. This CDR3 has 15 residues. Germline CDR1 is MNHEY and CDR2 is SVGAGI. The CDR3 nucleotides are TGTGCCAGCAGTTACCCGGGACTAGCGGAGTACGAGCAGTACTTC. It yields the protein CASSYPGLAEYEQYF.

This clonotype was observed many times. The V gene is TRBV7-8, the J gene TRBJ1-6, with TRBD1 identical over 8 bases. The CDR3 has 18 amino acids. Germline V lookup: CDR1 SGHVS, CDR2 FQNEAQ. J lost 5 bases, V lost 2 bases, and 11 bases had no gene match. The CDR3 loop is CASSLMLDRGLNNSPLHF. The CDR3 nucleotides read TGTGCCAGCAGCTTAATGCTTGACAGGGGATTGAATAATTCACCCCTCCACTTT. Full variable domain (outside the CDR3, taken from reference TRBV7-8 and TRBJ1-6): GAGVSQSPRYKVAKRGQDVALRCDPISGHVSLFWYQQALGQGPEFLTYFQNEAQLDKSGLPSDRFFAERPEGSVSTLKIQRTQQEDSAVYLCASSLMLDRGLNNSPLHFGNGTRLTVT.

This clonotype was picked up many times. The V and J genes are TRBV2 and TRBJ2-1, with no clear D. CDR3 length equals 14 residues. Germline V gene sequence: CDR1 SNHLY, CDR2 FYNNEI. V was clipped by 1 base and J by 9 bases, with 13 bases between them. The chain's CDR3 is CASSEVGHTGEQFF. The CDR3 DNA follows: TGTGCCAGCAGTGAAGTTGGCCATACCGGTGAGCAGTTCTTC.

The table lists this clonotype with many counts. The DNA of the CDR3 is TGTGCCAGCAAGCAAGACAGAAATAATTCACCCCTCCACTTT. It yields the protein CASKQDRNNSPLHF. This chain connects TRBV28 to TRBJ1-6; D may be TRBD1 (5 bases). The CDR3 length is 14 residues. CDR1 and CDR2 from the germline V gene are MDHEN and SYDVKM. Trimming cost V 7 bases and J 5 bases, with 12 bases left between them.

Ten or more counts support this clonotype. The rearrangement links TRBV28 to TRBJ2-2, with TRBD2 matching 11 bases. The CDR3 runs 16 residues. Trimming at V came to 3 bases and at J to 6 bases, leaving 6 bases not matched to a gene. Per the germline V gene, CDR1 is MDHEN and CDR2 is SYDVKM. DNA for the CDR3: TGTGCCAGCAGTTTTAGCGGGAGGGGTCCCGCCGGGGAGCTGTTTTTT. As protein: CASSFSGRGPAGELFF.

This clonotype has a count of ten or more. The chain joins TRBV11-3 to TRBJ2-5; TRBD2 matches at 9 bases. The V gene end was trimmed by 5 bases and the J gene end by 4 bases; junction bases not matched to a gene: 11. This CDR3 comprises 16 residues. The germline V gene has CDR1 SGHNT and CDR2 YENEEA. CDR3 region: CASSMTSGDRAETQYF. CDR3 DNA sequence: TGTGCCAGCAGCATGACTAGCGGAGATAGGGCAGAGACCCAGTACTTC.

The chain is built from TRBV13 and TRBJ2-3, with 8 bases identical to TRBD2. This CDR3 is 16 amino acids long. J gave up 3 bases and V 4 bases, and 9 bases lay outside the gene matches. Germline lookup yields CDR1 PRHDT and CDR2 FYEKMQ (reference sequence). The CDR3 is CASSSIQRETTDTQYF. The CDR3 DNA follows: TGTGCCAGCAGCTCCATCCAGCGGGAGACGACAGATACGCAGTATTTT.

The CDR3 loop is CASSFLAGATGELFF. The CDR3 DNA follows: TGTGCCAGCAGTTTCTTAGCGGGAGCCACCGGGGAGCTGTTTTTT. V gene TRBV27 combines with J gene TRBJ2-2; 9 bases are shared with TRBD2. Germline assignment: CDR1 MNHEY and CDR2 SMNVEV (reference sequence). CDR3 size: 15 residues. The V and J ends lost 3 bases and 4 bases, in that order; junction bases with no gene match: 3.

This clonotype has a count of ten or more. The chain couples TRBV12-3 or TRBV12-4 to TRBJ2-3; TRBD2 matches 13 bases. V lost 2 bases, J lost 3 bases, and 2 bases stayed unmatched. This CDR3 comprises 16 residues. The CDR3 nucleotides read TGTGCCAGCAGTTTATGGACTAGCGGGAGTACAGATACGCAGTATTTT. Translation gives CASSLWTSGSTDTQYF.

This clonotype was detected ten times or more. The chain employs TRBV7-3 and TRBJ2-1, with D perhaps matching TRBD1 or TRBD2 (5 bases each). V lost 2 bases and J 9 bases, leaving 14 bases between the germline ends. The CDR3 has 14 residues. Germline V gene lookup returns CDR1 SGHTA and CDR2 FQGTGA. CDR3 protein: CASSLDGGMGEQFF. CDR3 in DNA: TGTGCCAGCAGCTTAGATGGGGGTATGGGTGAGCAGTTCTTC.

This clonotype was picked up many times. The rearrangement uses TRBV7-3 and TRBJ2-7; TRBD1 is a possible D gene (5 bases). V lost 10 bases to trimming and J lost 4 bases, with 20 bases between them. The V gene's germline CDR1 is SGHTA and CDR2 FQGTGA. This CDR3 comprises 14 residues. This CDR3 reads CAIMWGVWEYEQYF. The CDR3 coding sequence is TGTGCCATCATGTGGGGCGTATGGGAATACGAGCAGTACTTC. The whole variable domain, remainder taken from reference TRBV7-3 and TRBJ2-7, is GAGVSQTPSNKVTEKGKYVELRCDPISGHTALYWYRQSLGQGPEFLIYFQGTGAADDSGLPNDRFFAVRPEGSVSTLKIQRTERGDSAVYLCAIMWGVWEYEQYFGPGTRLTVT.